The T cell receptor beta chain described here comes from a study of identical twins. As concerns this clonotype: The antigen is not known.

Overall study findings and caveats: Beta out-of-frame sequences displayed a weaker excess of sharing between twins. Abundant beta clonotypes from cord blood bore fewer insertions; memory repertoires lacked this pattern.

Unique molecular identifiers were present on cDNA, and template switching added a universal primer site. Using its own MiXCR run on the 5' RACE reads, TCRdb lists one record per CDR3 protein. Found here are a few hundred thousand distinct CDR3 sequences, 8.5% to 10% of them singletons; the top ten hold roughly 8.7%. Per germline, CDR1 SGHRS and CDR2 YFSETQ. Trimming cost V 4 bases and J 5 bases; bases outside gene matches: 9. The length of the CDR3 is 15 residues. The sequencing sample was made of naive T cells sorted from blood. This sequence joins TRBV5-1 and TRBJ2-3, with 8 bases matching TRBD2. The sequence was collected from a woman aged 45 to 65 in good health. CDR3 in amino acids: CASSLGGGEGDTQYF. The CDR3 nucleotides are TGCGCCAGCAGCCTCGGGGGGGGCGAAGGAGATACGCAGTATTTT.